This T cell receptor beta chain was sequenced for a study of blood T cell repertoires in COVID-19 (dated by TCRdb to the early 2020s). About the full investigation: Samples from collaborators originated in the United States, Italy and Spain and spanned both the acute and convalescent phases of COVID-19. The material from the prospective study consisted of cDNA or gDNA derived from T cells, B-cell-depleted T cells, or PBMCs. Subjects who had been exposed to COVID-19, were actively infected with it, or had recovered from it provided the deeply sampled blood TCRbeta repertoires that made up the dataset. The repertoires were released in a freely available public database meant as a resource for research on the immune response to SARS-CoV-2. The samples were drawn from two sources: the first 160 participants of the ongoing ImmuneRACE study, and over 950 subjects contributed by 6 global collaborators. A de-identified subject ID, COVID-19 status, age in years and sex were almost always included in the sample metadata. HLA class I and class II types, where available, came from metadata supplied by the sample provider rather than from assay-based typing. Beyond this particular receptor, the publication reports: The amount of clinical and demographic metadata varied by source and participant and was provided uncurated.

Whole blood was collected in K2EDTA tubes by collaborating institutions according to the institutions' own protocols. For TCRbeta analysis, collaborator samples were shipped as frozen whole blood, as isolated PBMCs, or as DNA extracted from either sample type. The immunoSEQ Assay, a bias-controlled multiplex PCR, was used to amplify TCRbeta CDR3 regions from genomic DNA. The original pipeline was this. The number of nucleated cells in each sample was estimated from the amplification of reference gene primers within the assay. To quantify the absolute abundance of each unique TCRbeta CDR3 rearrangement, sequence reads were collapsed and filtered. For each sample, productive Simpson clonality was calculated as the square root of Simpson's diversity index across productive rearrangements. TCRdb re-hosts the immuneACCESS table, in-frame sequences only. Its copies lack some clones; in the studies checked, an unresolved V gene accounts for under half of them, and the cause for the rest is not known. V and J calls and clone size come straight from that table; D and trimming were deduced from the DNA. This sample has about 210,000 clones in its table, and around 84% of those were observed once. Almost 5% of the sample is taken by the ten largest.

There are 15 amino acids in the CDR3, from cysteine to phenylalanine inclusive. Only the CDR3 region is kept as DNA, spanning 45 bases read in frame from base 1. V loses 5 bases, J loses 0 bases, and the germline ends lie 11 bases apart. CDR1 MDHEN and CDR2 SYDVKM were looked up in the germline V gene. With regard to this clone: Its cognate antigen has yet to be identified. No much larger clonotype is one base removed from it; base qualities were not supplied.

The chain joins TRBV28 to TRBJ2-1; D gene: possibly TRBD2, on 6 matching bases. Sequencing was carried out using peripheral blood. The TCR comes from an elderly woman with acute or convalescent COVID-19. CDR3 sequence: CASSRTRGSYNEQFF. The DNA reads as follows: TGTGCCAGCAGTCGAACGCGGGGCTCCTACAATGAGCAGTTCTTC. Full variable domain (CDR3 extended with the reference TRBV28 and TRBJ2-1 proteins): DVKVTQSSRYLVKRTGEKVFLECVQDMDHENMFWYRQDPGLGLRLIYFSYDVKMKEKGDIPEGYSVSREKKERFSLILESASTNQTSMYLCASSRTRGSYNEQFFGPGTRLTVL.